This is a list of T cell receptor beta chains from one sample in a study of blood T cells in healthy people across ages. In TCRdb, the 5' RACE reads were re-called with MiXCR into one record per CDR3 protein. The repertoire holds 590,000 or so distinct CDR3 sequences, 25% to 30% seen once, with 15% to 19% in the top ten. Material for sequencing was blood. All receptors come from a woman older than 75 in good health. Each CDR3 is given with its conserved first and last residue. The D gene is left open where the match is weak. The size field is filled for only some rows; it gives once, few, many or a size class.

J	size	V	D	DNA	CDR3
TRBJ1-1	-	TRBV10-3	-	TGTGCCATCAGTGAAGCTCGTGCCACGAACACTGAAGCTTTCTTT	CAISEARATNTEAFF
TRBJ1-2	many	TRBV20-1	-	TGCAGTGCTAGTCCGGACCAGTATGGCTACACCTTC	CSASPDQYGYTF
TRBJ2-7	many	TRBV11-1	-	TGTGCCAGCAGCTCCCTGGGGGTAAGGATCGAGCAGTACTTC	CASSSLGVRIEQYF
TRBJ2-5	few	TRBV20-1	-	TGCAGTGCTAGCGGAGGGGGAAATTACAATGGGCAGTACTTC	CSASGGGNYNGQYF
TRBJ2-4	many	TRBV7-2	-	TGTGCCAGCAGCTCCCAGACAGCCCTAGCCAAAAACATTCAGTACTTC	CASSSQTALAKNIQYF
TRBJ1-5	many	TRBV7-2	-	TGTGCCAGCAGCTCCCAAGCAGGGGTCAGCAATCAGCCCCAGCATTTT	CASSSQAGVSNQPQHF
TRBJ2-1	many	TRBV7-9	-	TGTGCCAGCAGCCCCCTAGGCATCCAGGGTCGGAATGAGCAGTTCTTC	CASSPLGIQGRNEQFF
TRBJ1-4	-	TRBV7-9	-	TGTGCCAGCAGCTTAGAGAGGGGAATAAGTGAAGAACTGTTTTTT	CASSLERGISEELFF
TRBJ2-3	many	TRBV7-3	-	TGTGCCAGCAGCCGAAGTGGGCTCAGCACAGATACGCAGTATTTT	CASSRSGLSTDTQYF
TRBJ2-5	-	TRBV5-1	-	TGCGCCAGCAGCTTTCTGCCCCGGGACTCCCCGCAAGAGACCCAGTACTTC	CASSFLPRDSPQETQYF
TRBJ2-4	many	TRBV4-3	TRBD2	TGCGCCAGCAGCCAAGGTCTAGCGGGGGGTGGAAACATTCAGTACTTC	CASSQGLAGGGNIQYF
TRBJ1-5	-	TRBV6-6	-	TGTGCCAGCAGCGGAACAGGGTTCAATCAGCCCCAGCATTTT	CASSGTGFNQPQHF
TRBJ2-1	many	TRBV7-2	TRBD1	TGTGCCAGCAGCTTAGCGCACCAGGGGGCCTACAATGAGCAGTTCTTC	CASSLAHQGAYNEQFF
TRBJ2-3	-	TRBV7-6	TRBD2	TGTGCCAGCAGCCCGCGGACTAGTGTTACGCAGTATTTT	CASSPRTSVTQYF
TRBJ2-1	many	TRBV28	-	TGTGCCAGCAGTTTATCTGCAGGGGGGAGTGAGCAGTTCTTC	CASSLSAGGSEQFF
TRBJ2-7	many	TRBV3-1	-	TGTGCCAGCAGCGGAGGGAACAGGGTAACCTACGAGCAGTACTTC	CASSGGNRVTYEQYF